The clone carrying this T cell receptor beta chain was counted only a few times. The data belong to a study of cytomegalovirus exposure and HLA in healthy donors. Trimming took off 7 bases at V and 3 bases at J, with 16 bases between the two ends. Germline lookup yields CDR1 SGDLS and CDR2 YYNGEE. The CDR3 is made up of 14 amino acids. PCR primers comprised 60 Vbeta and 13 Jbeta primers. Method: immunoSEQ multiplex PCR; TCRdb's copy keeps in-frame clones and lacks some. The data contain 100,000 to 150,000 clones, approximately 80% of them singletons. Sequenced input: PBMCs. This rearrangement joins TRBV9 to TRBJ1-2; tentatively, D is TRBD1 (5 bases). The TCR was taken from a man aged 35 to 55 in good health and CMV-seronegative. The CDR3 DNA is TGTGCCAGCGGGAGGGGTGGCCGAGACTATGGCTACACCTTC. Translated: CASGRGGRDYGYTF.